This entry features one T cell receptor beta chain sequence. The CDR3 sequence is 16 residues long. Germline CDR1 SGHRS, CDR2 YFSETQ. J gave up 6 bases and V 1 base, and 8 bases lay outside the gene matches. Data came from immunoSEQ multiplex PCR; TCRdb stores just in-frame clones and leaves some out. The sample has some 250,000 clones, around 91% seen once. This sample was included in a study of cytomegalovirus exposure and HLA in healthy donors. The chain uses TRBV5-1 and TRBJ2-2; 8 bases fit TRBD2. What was sequenced was PBMCs. This TCR was sampled from a woman aged 18-30 years in good health and CMV-seronegative. The CDR3 DNA sequence: TGCGCCAGCAGCTTGTCCGCGGGGGGCCCCCCCGGGGAGCTGTTTTTT. It specifies CASSLSAGGPPGELFF.